The sequence of this T cell receptor beta chain was determined in a study of patients and donors after allogeneic stem cell transplantation. A single record per CDR3 protein comes from TCRdb applying MiXCR to the RT-PCR reads. The sample lists 95,000 to 120,000 distinct CDR3 sequences; approximately 40% were seen once. In its sample, this clonotype was seen a few times. Sequenced input: blood, either unsorted or a sorted T cell fraction (not recorded which). The origin of this receptor is a human donor who was either an allogeneic HSCT recipient or a stem cell or donor lymphocyte infusion donor (not recorded which). It is not recorded whose cells these are; they may come from a transplant donor.

The CDR3 DNA reads as TGCGCCAGCAGCTTCACGACCACGGGATACAATGAGCAGTTCTTC. Translated, it gives CASSFTTTGYNEQFF. The chain uses TRBV5-1 and TRBJ2-1; a possible D gene is TRBD2 (5 bases). In germline, CDR1 is SGHRS, CDR2 YFSETQ. The CDR3 is 15 amino acids. The ends were cut back, 2 bases at V and 4 bases at J, with 13 bases in the middle.